This TCR beta chain was sequenced in a study of cytomegalovirus exposure and HLA in healthy donors. General observations from the study: It was approximately 160 TCR beta chains that were listed as cytomegalovirus-associated.

V shed 5 bases and J shed 2 bases, with 12 bases lying between them. Germline V CDR1 and CDR2: SGHDN, FVKESK. The CDR3 length is 14 residues. The primer mix had 60 Vbeta and 13 Jbeta primers. The assay was immunoSEQ multiplex PCR, and TCRdb's table has in-frame clones only and misses some. Found here are more than 150,000 clones, 75% to 90% of them singletons; the top ten hold more than 1.1%. In regard to this clone: Its antigen is currently unknown.

The origin of this receptor is a girl aged 10 to 17 in good health and CMV-seropositive. Sequenced input: PBMCs. The chain carries TRBV14 and TRBJ2-5, with D possibly matching TRBD2 (5 bases). This chain's CDR3 is CASSFRTGQETQYF. CDR3 coding DNA: TGTGCCAGCAGCTTCCGGACGGGACAAGAGACCCAGTACTTC.